One sample yielded the 30 T cell receptor beta chains listed below, sequenced in a study of blood T cell repertoires in COVID-19. Some clones are missing from TCRdb's copy, which holds only in-frame ones; the method was immunoSEQ multiplex PCR. The sample shows approximately 180,000 clones, roughly 85% of them seen only once. Sequencing was carried out using peripheral blood. These receptors originate from a man between 60 and 75 years old with acute or convalescent COVID-19.

V gene TRBV7-8 combines with J gene TRBJ2-2, with D unresolved. Germline assignment: CDR1 SGHVS and CDR2 FQNEAQ. Trimming took 5 bases from V and 1 from J, leaving 11 bases between them. The CDR3 has 15 amino acids. CDR3 bases: TGTGCCAGCAGCCCATATGGGCAGAACACCGGGGAGCTGTTTTTT. Translating it yields CASSPYGQNTGELFF.

The count of this clone is one. This chain links TRBV7-9 with TRBJ2-1; D gene ambiguous. Trimming removed 2 bases at V and 8 bases at J, with 4 bases between. Germline V gene sequence: CDR1 SEHNR, CDR2 FQNEAQ (reference sequence). CDR3 length: 11 amino acids. The CDR3 spells CASSLIDEQFF. CDR3 nucleotide sequence: TGTGCCAGCAGCTTAATCGATGAGCAGTTCTTC.

This clone has just one count. The chain uses TRBV27 and TRBJ2-3; D might be TRBD1 (6 bases). This CDR3 contains 20 residues. V lost 0 bases and J lost 4, with 26 bases in between. Germline V gives CDR1 MNHEY, CDR2 SMNVEV (reference sequence). This CDR3 reads CASSLSSSPTGRMAADTQYF. In DNA, the CDR3 is TGTGCCAGCAGTTTATCGTCATCGCCGACAGGAAGGATGGCGGCAGATACGCAGTATTTT.

The CDR3 loop is CASRLNSGANVLTF. CDR3 nucleotides: TGTGCCAGCAGACTGAACTCTGGGGCCAACGTCCTGACTTTC. This rearrangement joins TRBV27 to TRBJ2-6, with D unresolved. In germline, CDR1 is MNHEY, CDR2 SMNVEV (reference sequence). The CDR3 has 14 amino acids. The V end was cut by 6 bases, the J end by 0 bases, with 6 bases between.

The chain links TRBV2 to TRBJ1-5; D gene ambiguous. V was shortened by 3 bases and J by 7 bases, with 7 bases between the two germline ends. Germline CDR1 reads SNHLY; CDR2 reads FYNNEI. The CDR3 has 12 amino acids. The CDR3 bases are TGTGCCAGCAGTGACAGAACACAGCCCCAGCATTTT. This translates into CASSDRTQPQHF.

The chain recombines TRBV6-5 with TRBJ2-7, with D possibly matching TRBD1 (6 bases). Deletions cut 6 bases from V and 0 bases from J, with 12 bases between. Germline assignment: CDR1 MNHEY and CDR2 SVGAGI. This CDR3 has 14 residues. CDR3 bases: TGTGCCAGCAGATTCGACAGGCGCTCCTACGAGCAGTACTTC. This translates into CASRFDRRSYEQYF.

The CDR3 DNA follows: TGTGCCAGCGGACTCGAACAGGGGAACAATGAGCAGTTCTTC. It specifies CASGLEQGNNEQFF. The chain carries TRBV6-5 and TRBJ2-1; 7 bases are shared with TRBD1. In germline, CDR1 is MNHEY, CDR2 SVGAGI. The CDR3 runs 14 residues. Trimming removed 8 bases from V and 5 bases from J; junction bases left unmatched: 9.

The chain has TRBV28 and TRBJ2-3; 7 nucleotides line up with TRBD2. V lost 8 bases to trimming and J lost 2 bases; unmatched junction nucleotides: 10. This CDR3 has 15 residues. Germline V CDR1 and CDR2: MDHEN, SYDVKM. The CDR3 region has the DNA TGTGCCAGCCAAGCCCCCCGGGACTACACAGATACGCAGTATTTT. Its translation: CASQAPRDYTDTQYF.

This clone was counted a few times. The chain employs TRBV20-1 and TRBJ1-2, with D unresolved. Trimming removed 6 bases from V and 6 bases from J, with 5 bases in between. This CDR3 is 9 amino acids long. Germline CDR1 reads DFQATT; CDR2 reads SNEGSKA (reference sequence). The CDR3: CSAGNGYTF. The DNA of the CDR3 is TGCAGTGCCGGGAATGGCTACACCTTC.

This clone was recorded once. The CDR3 nucleotides read TGTGCCAGCAGCCAAGGACTAGCGGGAGGGCCGTACGAGCAGTACTTC. It codes for CASSQGLAGGPYEQYF. This chain joins TRBV3-1 (or the pseudogene TRBV3-2) and TRBJ2-7; 14 nucleotides align to TRBD2. With V trimmed by 1 base and J by 4 bases, 3 bases remained unmatched. CDR3 length: 16 amino acids. Germline CDR1 LGHDT, CDR2 YNNKEL (reference sequence).

The V call is TRBV19, the J call TRBJ2-7; TRBD1 agrees at 7 bases. This CDR3 is 13 amino acids long. V was clipped by 5 bases and J by 5 bases; unmatched bases: 6. CDR1 is LNHDA and CDR2 is SQIVND in the germline V gene (reference sequence). CDR3 nucleotides: TGTGCCAGTAGTCCCGGGGACAGAGACGAGCAGTACTTC. Its translation: CASSPGDRDEQYF. Using reference TRBV19 and TRBJ2-7 for the parts outside the CDR3, the full variable domain is DGGITQSPKYLFRKEGQNVTLSCEQNLNHDAMYWYRQDPGQGLRLIYYSQIVNDFQKGDIAEGYSVSREKKESFPLTVTSAQKNPTAFYLCASSPGDRDEQYFGPGTRLTVT.

CDR3 sequence (DNA): TGTGCCAGCAGCCAAGAATTGGGCGGGAGCGCAGATACGCAGTATTTT. Encoded protein: CASSQELGGSADTQYF. This chain uses TRBV4-2 with TRBJ2-3; the match to TRBD2 covers 7 bases. This CDR3 spans 16 amino acids. CDR1 LGHNA and CDR2 YNFKEQ come from the germline V gene. The trim removed 0 bases at V and 4 bases at J, leaving 7 bases unmatched.

The rearrangement links TRBV28 to TRBJ1-5; TRBD1 agrees at 10 bases. The V gene's germline CDR1 is MDHEN and CDR2 SYDVKM. This CDR3 spans 15 amino acids. V lost 5 bases and J lost 7; bases outside the gene matches: 8. CDR3 region: CASSLTGGKSQPQHF. The CDR3 nucleotides are TGTGCCAGCAGTCTGACAGGGGGCAAGAGCCAGCCCCAGCATTTT.

The J gene is TRBJ2-7, the V gene TRBV3-1 (or the pseudogene TRBV3-2), with D possibly matching TRBD2 (5 bases). The CDR3 contains 12 residues. Trimming took 4 bases from V and 3 from J, leaving 7 bases between them. Germline V lookup: CDR1 LGHDT, CDR2 YNNKEL (reference sequence). The CDR3 loop reads CASSLRGYEQYF. The CDR3 bases are TGTGCCAGCAGCCTCCGGGGCTACGAGCAGTACTTC.

V gene TRBV4-1 combines with J gene TRBJ2-7; D remains ambiguous. This CDR3 is 13 amino acids long. The ends were cut back, 0 bases at V and 4 bases at J, with 7 bases in the middle. Germline V lookup: CDR1 MGHRA, CDR2 YSYEKL. CDR3 loop: CASSQDAEYEQYF. The DNA of the CDR3 is TGCGCCAGCAGCCAAGATGCTGAGTACGAGCAGTACTTC.

The CDR3 sequence: CASSQRQGDFPTF. DNA of the CDR3: TGTGCCAGCAGCCAAAGACAGGGGGATTTCCCCACCTTC. The chain has TRBV3-1 (or the pseudogene TRBV3-2) and TRBJ1-2, with 9 bases that match TRBD1. The CDR3 has 13 amino acids. Germline CDR1 LGHDT, CDR2 YNNKEL (reference sequence). Trimming at V came to 2 bases and at J to 13 bases, leaving 8 bases not matched to a gene.

The V and J genes are TRBV6-5 and TRBJ2-3; 7 nucleotides align to TRBD1. This CDR3 is built from 15 residues. The ends lost 6 bases at V and 0 bases at J; junction bases unmatched: 6. Germline V CDR1 and CDR2: MNHEY, SVGAGI. Here the CDR3 reads CASSLRDSSTDTQYF. DNA of the CDR3: TGTGCCAGCAGCCTCCGGGACAGCAGCACAGATACGCAGTATTTT.

The chain recombines TRBV6-5 with TRBJ2-7; 9 positions agree with TRBD1. J lost 4 bases, V lost 7 bases, and 8 bases had no gene match. The CDR3 contains 14 residues. CDR1 MNHEY and CDR2 SVGAGI come from the germline V gene. DNA for the CDR3: TGTGCCAGCACCTTGGGGGGGACAGGGTACGAGCAGTACTTC. This gives the protein CASTLGGTGYEQYF.

The CDR3, as DNA: TGCGCCAGCAGCTCGACAGGTCTACTAGCCGGGGAGCTGTTTTTT. Translating gives CASSSTGLLAGELFF. The rearrangement links TRBV5-1 to TRBJ2-2, with D possibly being TRBD1 (6 bases). Trimming stripped 3 bases from V and 6 bases from J, with 15 bases between. This CDR3 has 15 amino acids. The germline CDR1 and CDR2 sequences are SGHRS and YFSETQ. The full variable domain, with the rest looked up from reference TRBV5-1 and TRBJ2-2, is KAGVTQTPRYLIKTRGQQVTLSCSPISGHRSVSWYQQTPGQGLQFLFEYFSETQRNKGNFPGRFSGRQFSNSRSEMNVSTLELGDSALYLCASSSTGLLAGELFFGEGSRLTVL.

The chain joins TRBV7-9 to TRBJ1-5, with TRBD1 as a possible D gene (5 bases). V was clipped by 2 bases and J by 6 bases, with 8 bases between them. The CDR3 extends over 13 amino acids. Germline V gene data show CDR1 as SEHNR and CDR2 as FQNEAQ (reference sequence). The CDR3: CASSLSGLQPQHF. CDR3 in DNA: TGTGCCAGCAGCTTATCAGGGCTTCAGCCCCAGCATTTT.

The rearrangement links TRBV6-6 to TRBJ2-3; 10 nucleotides match TRBD2. Germline values: CDR1 MNHNY, CDR2 SVGAGI (reference sequence). This CDR3 has 14 amino acids. After removal of 4 bases from V and 5 bases from J, the junction contained 3 bases not matched to a gene. CDR3 in DNA: TGTGCCAGCAGTTGGGTAGCGGGAGGAGATACGCAGTATTTT. Its translation: CASSWVAGGDTQYF.

The genes are TRBV28 and TRBJ2-1; 11 nucleotides line up with TRBD2. The CDR3 is made up of 17 amino acids. CDR1 and CDR2 (germline): MDHEN, SYDVKM. V was clipped by 6 bases and J by 8 bases; unmatched bases: 15. CDR3 sequence (DNA): TGTGCCAGCAGCAAGTTTTTAGCGGGAGGGCAGGGGGATGAGCAGTTCTTC. Its protein is CASSKFLAGGQGDEQFF. The whole variable domain, remainder taken from reference TRBV28 and TRBJ2-1, is DVKVTQSSRYLVKRTGEKVFLECVQDMDHENMFWYRQDPGLGLRLIYFSYDVKMKEKGDIPEGYSVSREKKERFSLILESASTNQTSMYLCASSKFLAGGQGDEQFFGPGTRLTVL.

This clone showed up just once. The chain joins TRBV12-3 or TRBV12-4 to TRBJ2-3; possible D gene TRBD2, 6 bases. V lost 10 bases, J lost 6 bases, and 8 bases lay in between. This CDR3 is 10 amino acids long. CDR3 nucleotide sequence: TGTGCCACTGGGGGGGATACGCAGTATTTT. The encoded protein is CATGGDTQYF.

The chain couples TRBV7-9 to TRBJ1-1; D not resolved. This CDR3 is 13 amino acids long. Germline CDR1 reads SEHNR; CDR2 reads FQNEAQ (reference sequence). Trimming stripped 3 bases from V and 11 bases from J, with 16 bases between. CDR3 bases: TGTGCCAGCAGCTTGGGCGGCCGGACTGGGGCTTTCTTT. Its translation: CASSLGGRTGAFF.

The rearrangement uses TRBV28 and TRBJ2-7, with 7 bases fitting TRBD1. With 2 bases clipped from V and 1 base from J, the junction kept 8 bases outside the gene matches. Germline V gives CDR1 MDHEN, CDR2 SYDVKM. This CDR3 is built from 16 residues. The CDR3 reads CASSLRALQGSYEQYF. Here the CDR3 DNA reads TGTGCCAGCAGTTTACGGGCCCTACAGGGGTCCTACGAGCAGTACTTC.

This chain uses TRBV28 with TRBJ2-7, with a weak D call TRBD1 (5 bases). CDR3 size: 12 residues. The germline V gene encodes CDR1 MDHEN and CDR2 SYDVKM. V was pared by 10 bases and J by 6 bases, with 16 bases between. DNA of the CDR3: TGTGCCACCCACCAGGGAACTTTCGAGCAGTACTTC. It is translated as CATHQGTFEQYF. Supplemented by reference TRBV28 and TRBJ2-7, the full variable domain reads DVKVTQSSRYLVKRTGEKVFLECVQDMDHENMFWYRQDPGLGLRLIYFSYDVKMKEKGDIPEGYSVSREKKERFSLILESASTNQTSMYLCATHQGTFEQYFGPGTRLTVT.

This clone occurred once. CDR3 in amino acids: CAWSPRTGQETQYF. The CDR3 bases are TGTGCCTGGAGTCCTAGGACAGGGCAAGAGACCCAGTACTTC. The chain carries TRBV30 and TRBJ2-5, with TRBD1 matching over 8 bases. The CDR3 is 14 amino acids. In germline, CDR1 is GTSNPN, CDR2 SVGIG (reference sequence). V dropped 2 bases and J dropped 2; count of bases not matched to a gene: 4.

This rearrangement joins TRBV19 to TRBJ2-4; weak D call: TRBD1 (6 bases). This CDR3 has 19 amino acids. Germline CDR1 reads LNHDA; CDR2 reads SQIVND (reference sequence). The V end was cut by 3 bases, the J end by 0 bases, with 21 bases between. The CDR3, as DNA: TGTGCCAGTAGTATCATTATGACAGGTCCCGGACTAGCCAAAAACATTCAGTACTTC. As protein: CASSIIMTGPGLAKNIQYF.

This chain uses TRBV18 with TRBJ2-7, with D perhaps TRBD1 (6 bases). Germline assignment: CDR1 KGHSH and CDR2 LQKENI. The V and J ends lost 5 bases and 5 bases respectively, with 13 bases between them. The CDR3 sequence is 13 residues long. This CDR3 is CASSSQGSDEQYF. The DNA of the CDR3 is TGTGCCAGCTCATCCCAGGGGAGCGACGAGCAGTACTTC.

The V gene is TRBV7-8, the J gene TRBJ2-1; D is undetermined. Germline assignment: CDR1 SGHVS and CDR2 FQNEAQ. CDR3 length: 15 amino acids. V lost 3 bases and J lost 4, with 13 bases in between. The CDR3, as DNA: TGTGCCAGCAGCTTGGCCCCAGCGCTGTACAATGAGCAGTTCTTC. Its translation: CASSLAPALYNEQFF.